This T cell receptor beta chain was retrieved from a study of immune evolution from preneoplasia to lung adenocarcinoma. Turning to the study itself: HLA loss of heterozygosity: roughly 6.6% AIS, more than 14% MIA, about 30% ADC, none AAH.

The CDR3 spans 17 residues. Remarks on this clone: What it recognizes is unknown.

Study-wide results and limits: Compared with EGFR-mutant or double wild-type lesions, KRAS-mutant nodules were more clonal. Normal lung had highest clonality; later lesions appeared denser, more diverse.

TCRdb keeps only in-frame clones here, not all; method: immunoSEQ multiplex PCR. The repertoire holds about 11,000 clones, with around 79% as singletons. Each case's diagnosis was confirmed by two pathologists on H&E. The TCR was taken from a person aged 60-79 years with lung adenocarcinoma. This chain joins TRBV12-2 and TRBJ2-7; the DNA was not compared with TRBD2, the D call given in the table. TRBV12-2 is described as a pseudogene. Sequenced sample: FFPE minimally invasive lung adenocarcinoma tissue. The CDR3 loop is CASRLAQWGGPCYEQYF. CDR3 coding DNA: TGTGCAAGTCGCTTAGCGCAGTGGGGGGGCCCGTGTTACGAGCAGTACTTC.